The 23 T cell receptor beta chains reported below all come from one sample, sequenced in a study of CD8+CD57+ T cells in acquired aplastic anemia (dated by TCRdb to the late 2010s). TCRdb shows the sequencer as Illumina HiSeq 2000. Profiling of TCR beta VDJ combinations and CDR3 sequences used genomic DNA as the template. TCRdb handled the public reads itself, with Q25 trimming in fastp and clone calling in MiXCR, and kept productive beta chains. Records with the same CDR3 protein are collapsed into one entry carrying the most frequent genes and DNA. For this sample the table gives 150,000 to 200,000 distinct CDR3 sequences, of which around 66% were detected only once. Of the sample, roughly 46% falls within the top ten clones. Sequences were obtained from sorted CD4+, CD8+, or CD8+CD57+ T cells (not recorded which) from PBMCs. The receptors were sampled from a human donor with severe aplastic anemia or a healthy control (not recorded which).

This clonotype was found a few times. This chain connects TRBV10-3 to TRBJ2-3; no definite D call. The CDR3 contains 13 residues. Per the germline V gene, CDR1 is ENHRY and CDR2 is SYGVKD. Trimming stripped 3 bases from V and 3 bases from J, with 7 bases between. CDR3 nucleotides: TGTGCCATCAGTGAAGCCTTGACAGATACGCAGTATTTT. Translation gives CAISEALTDTQYF.

The chain combines TRBV10-3 with TRBJ2-7; 9 bases are a match to TRBD2. V trimming: 11 bases; J trimming: 5 bases; junction bases outside the gene matches: 7. The CDR3 loop spans 12 amino acids. In germline, CDR1 is ENHRY, CDR2 SYGVKD. CDR3 sequence (DNA): TGTGCCTCGACCGGACTAGCGAACGAGCAGTACTTC. It specifies CASTGLANEQYF.

J is TRBJ2-7 and V is TRBV12-3 or TRBV12-4; TRBD1 aligns across 10 bases. CDR3 length equals 14 residues. J lost 5 bases, V lost 6 bases, and 7 bases had no gene match. The CDR3 DNA is TGTGCCAGCAGAATCGGGACAGGGGCCGACGAGCAGTACTTC. Translating it yields CASRIGTGADEQYF.

The genes are TRBV10-3 and TRBJ1-2; D ambiguous. V lost 8 bases, J lost 1 base, and 11 bases lay in between. The CDR3 sequence is 13 residues long. From germline, CDR1 is ENHRY and CDR2 SYGVKD. This chain's CDR3 is CAIEGVHNYGYTF. The CDR3 bases are TGTGCCATCGAGGGAGTCCATAACTATGGCTACACCTTC.

The V call is TRBV20-1, the J call TRBJ2-1, with unresolved D. Germline CDR1 is DFQATT and CDR2 is SNEGSKA (reference sequence). This CDR3 has 13 amino acids. The ends were cut back, 1 base at V and 5 bases at J, with 9 bases in the middle. CDR3 in DNA: TGCAGTGCTAGAGCTTCTAACGACAATGAGCAGTTCTTC. Protein sequence: CSARASNDNEQFF.

This clonotype was seen a few times. The chain combines TRBV20-1 with TRBJ1-2; D gene ambiguous. Germline CDR1 and CDR2: DFQATT and SNEGSKA (reference sequence). The CDR3 has 14 residues. V was cut by 3 bases and J by 2 bases, with 13 bases left in between. Here the CDR3 DNA reads TGCAGTGCTAGGCAACACCTCGGAAACTATGGCTACACCTTC. It codes for CSARQHLGNYGYTF.

Worth noting for this clonotype: One end of the junction does not line up with germline, which may come from a read error. The chain combines TRBV10-3 with TRBJ1-1, with TRBD1 matching 7 bases. The germline V gene has CDR1 ENHRY and CDR2 SYGVKD. The CDR3 sequence is 15 residues long. The CDR3 loop reads CASSYSFSGGTEAFF. The CDR3 DNA reads as TGTGCCAGCAGTTACTCGTTTTCAGGGGGCACTGAAGCTTTCTTT.

Of note for this clonotype: The missing conserved phenylalanine or tryptophan at the end of this CDR3 makes a read error likely. The chain joins TRBV19 to TRBJ2-7, with D perhaps matching TRBD1 or TRBD2 (5 bases each). This CDR3 spans 14 amino acids. The V end was cut by 0 bases, the J end by 7 bases, with 13 bases between. Germline V gene sequence: CDR1 LNHDA, CDR2 SQIVND (reference sequence). CDR3 region: CASSIDPTGGEQYS. The CDR3 DNA reads as TGTGCCAGTAGTATAGATCCTACAGGCGGGGAGCAGTACTCC.

The chain recombines TRBV2 with TRBJ1-2; D is undetermined. Trimming stripped 7 bases from V and 2 bases from J, with 14 bases between. This CDR3 has 14 amino acids. The germline V gene encodes CDR1 SNHLY and CDR2 FYNNEI. The CDR3 nucleotides are TGTGCCAGCATAGGGTATTCGTGGAACTATGGCTACACCTTC. Its protein product is CASIGYSWNYGYTF. The entire variable domain, with the rest obtained from reference TRBV2 and TRBJ1-2, is as follows: EPEVTQTPSHQVTQMGQEVILRCVPISNHLYFYWYRQILGQKVEFLVSFYNNEISEKSEIFDDQFSVERPDGSNFTLKIRSTKLEDSAMYFCASIGYSWNYGYTFGSGTRLTVV.

The V gene is TRBV24-1, the J gene TRBJ1-2, with D unresolved. The V end lost 5 bases, the J end lost 2 bases, and 8 bases lay between the germline ends. The CDR3 totals 13 residues. Germline V gene data show CDR1 as KGHDR and CDR2 as SFDVKD. The CDR3 reads CATSVNTNYGYTF. The CDR3 bases are TGTGCCACCAGTGTAAACACCAACTATGGCTACACCTTC.

This clonotype occurred many times. The chain recombines TRBV19 with TRBJ1-5; 7 bases map to TRBD1. From germline, CDR1 is LNHDA and CDR2 SQIVND (reference sequence). This CDR3 region has 14 residues. With V trimmed by 7 bases and J by 7 bases, 10 bases remained unmatched. In nucleotides, the CDR3 is TGTGCCAGTATATCCCGGGACAGTAACCAGCCCCAGCATTTT. Its protein product is CASISRDSNQPQHF.

At least ten counts were recorded for this clonotype. The rearrangement links TRBV4-1 to TRBJ2-7, with 10 nucleotides matching TRBD1. Germline assignment: CDR1 MGHRA and CDR2 YSYEKL. This CDR3 region has 15 residues. V trimming: 3 bases; J trimming: 3 bases; junction bases outside the gene matches: 5. The CDR3 loop reads CASSHAGTGDYEQYF. DNA for the CDR3: TGCGCCAGCAGCCACGCCGGGACAGGGGACTACGAGCAGTACTTC.

The table lists this clonotype with a few counts. The junction shows a germline mismatch at one end, possibly a read error. In DNA form, the CDR3 reads TGTGCTAGCAGCTTACTAAGTCCTCCGACCCAGTACTTC. It specifies CASSLLSPPTQYF. The rearrangement links TRBV7-7 to TRBJ2-5; D unresolved. Germline V gene lookup returns CDR1 SSHAT and CDR2 FNYEAQ (reference sequence). The CDR3 is 13 residues long.

The chain uses TRBV7-9 and TRBJ1-4; TRBD1 agrees at 7 bases. Germline CDR1 SEHNR, CDR2 FQNEAQ (reference sequence). Trimming took 4 bases from V and 4 from J; bases not matched to a gene: 3. CDR3 length: 14 amino acids. For the CDR3, the DNA is TGTGCCAGCAGCTCCGGGACAGTTAATGAAAAACTGTTTTTT. This encodes CASSSGTVNEKLFF. The full variable domain, with the rest looked up from reference TRBV7-9 and TRBJ1-4, is DTGVSQNPRHKITKRGQNVTFRCDPISEHNRLYWYRQTLGQGPEFLTYFQNEAQLEKSRLLSDRFSAERPKGSFSTLEIQRTEQGDSAMYLCASSSGTVNEKLFFGSGTQLSVL.

V usage is TRBV20-1 and J usage is TRBJ1-5; a possible D gene is TRBD1 (5 bases). The CDR3 sequence is 14 residues long. The ends were cut back, 6 bases at V and 7 bases at J, with 19 bases in the middle. CDR1 is DFQATT, CDR2 SNEGSKA, per germline (reference sequence). The CDR3 reads CSADELAGNQPQHF. In DNA, the CDR3 is TGCAGTGCGGATGAGTTGGCAGGGAACCAGCCCCAGCATTTT.

V gene TRBV2 combines with J gene TRBJ2-7; TRBD1 matches 7 bases. With 11 bases clipped from V and 3 bases from J, the junction kept 7 bases outside the gene matches. The CDR3 runs to 12 residues. Germline-derived CDR1 and CDR2 are SNHLY and FYNNEI. Written as DNA, the CDR3 is TGTGCCGGCACACGGGACAGCTACGAGCAGTACTTC. Its protein is CAGTRDSYEQYF.

This chain links TRBV7-2 with TRBJ2-1; TRBD2 might be the D (5 bases). CDR1 and CDR2 (germline): SGHTA, FQGNSA. The CDR3 contains 15 residues. V gave up 1 base and J gave up 0 bases, with 7 bases separating them. This CDR3 is CASSLVRGSYNEQFF. CDR3 DNA: TGTGCCAGCAGCTTAGTCCGGGGCTCCTACAATGAGCAGTTCTTC.

The rearrangement uses TRBV11-1 and TRBJ1-6; 7 bases line up with TRBD1. This CDR3 comprises 15 residues. Germline trimming cut 3 bases from V and 5 bases from J; bases unmatched to any gene: 4. Germline V CDR1 and CDR2: SGHAT, FQDESV (reference sequence). CDR3 bases: TGTGCCAGCAGCTTCCCAGGGGGGGATAATTCACCCCTCCACTTT. Residues: CASSFPGGDNSPLHF.

The CDR3 loop reads CASSLTSVASNEQFF. Here the CDR3 DNA reads TGTGCCAGCAGCTTGACGTCCGTAGCGAGCAATGAGCAGTTCTTC. This rearrangement joins TRBV7-3 to TRBJ2-1; D may be TRBD2 (5 bases). This CDR3 is 15 amino acids long. Trimming removed 3 bases from V and 6 bases from J, with 15 bases in between. The germline CDR1 and CDR2 sequences are SGHTA and FQGTGA.

This clonotype has ten or more counts. The chain combines TRBV3-1 with TRBJ1-2; the match to TRBD1 covers 8 bases. In germline, CDR1 is LGHDT, CDR2 YNNKEL (reference sequence). CDR3 length: 14 residues. Trimming cost V 0 bases and J 4 bases; bases outside gene matches: 1. CDR3 nucleotides: TGTGCCAGCAGCCAAGAACAGGGGGTCTATGGCTACACCTTC. This translates into CASSQEQGVYGYTF.

In this sample, this clonotype turned up many times. The J gene is TRBJ2-7, the V gene TRBV4-3; 8 bases align to TRBD2. This CDR3 region has 15 residues. Trimming took 0 bases from V and 3 from J; bases not matched to a gene: 4. From germline, CDR1 is LGHNA and CDR2 YSLEER. CDR3 nucleotide sequence: TGCGCCAGCAGCCAAGATACAGCGGGGGACTACGAGCAGTACTTC. Translating it yields CASSQDTAGDYEQYF.

Of note for this clonotype: Just one base apart from a much larger clone, this may be a read error. The genes are TRBV6-1 and TRBJ1-1, with 8 bases identical to TRBD1. CDR1 and CDR2 from the germline V gene are MNHNS and SASEGT. The CDR3 contains 15 residues. CDR3 in amino acids: CTSSYTTGVNTEAFF. The CDR3 DNA is TGTACCAGCAGTTACACGACAGGGGTGAACACTGAAGCTTTCTTT.

Only a few counts were recorded for this clonotype. The rearrangement links TRBV2 to TRBJ1-2; perhaps TRBD1 as D (5 bases). The CDR3 is 14 amino acids. The germline gives CDR1 SNHLY, CDR2 FYNNEI. The V gene lost 0 bases and the J gene lost 4 bases, with 9 bases spanning the gap. The CDR3 DNA is TGTGCCAGCAGTGAAGCGATGGGGGGCTATGGCTACACCTTC. It specifies CASSEAMGGYGYTF.